The rows below give T cell receptor beta chains drawn from one sample of a study of early T cells in non-severe SARS-CoV-2 infection. In TCRdb, the 5' RACE reads were re-called with MiXCR into one record per CDR3 protein. The sample holds fewer than 65,000 distinct CDR3 sequences, about 8% seen once. The starting material was whole blood, obtained at baseline. These receptors were collected from an adult who was a healthcare worker with PCR-confirmed SARS-CoV-2 infection or an uninfected control (not recorded which). CDR3s leave out the opening cysteine and the closing phenylalanine or tryptophan. Each record gives: J gene, D gene, CDR3 length, V gene, clone size, CDR3 protein. The D gene is left open where the match is weak. The size entry is marked missing in some rows and otherwise reads once, few, many or a size class.

TRBJ2-7,NA,11,TRBV6-5,many,ASGPASTYEQY
TRBJ2-7,NA,16,TRBV20-1,NA,SARGPEINEPVTYEQY
TRBJ1-2,NA,10,TRBV30,many,AWTHSNYGYT
TRBJ2-1,TRBD2,13,TRBV3-1,few,ASSLTSGTYNEQF
TRBJ1-1,NA,12,TRBV7-2,many,ASSFEPQNTEAF
TRBJ2-7,NA,12,TRBV12-3/TRBV12-4,many,ASSPRLGRTEQY
TRBJ2-5,TRBD1,13,TRBV29-1,few,SAAVGTGLRETQY
TRBJ2-2,TRBD1,14,TRBV5-1,many,ASSETGGRVAGELF
TRBJ2-2,NA,13,TRBV29-1,NA,SVVRGIAVTGELF
TRBJ2-7,TRBD2,15,TRBV20-1,NA,SALNSGRPAGIYEQY
TRBJ2-1,NA,13,TRBV15,few,ATSREGRGYNEQF
TRBJ2-1,TRBD2,10,TRBV30,NA,AGTTSYNEQF
TRBJ2-3,NA,9,TRBV29-1,many,SVYKSDTQY
TRBJ2-1,NA,14,TRBV20-1,many,SARDSYPGVRNEQF
TRBJ2-1,TRBD2,12,TRBV7-9,NA,ASRAGTSQIEQF
TRBJ2-7,NA,11,TRBV12-3/TRBV12-4,few,ASSIQQGYEQY
TRBJ2-1,NA,14,TRBV4-3,NA,ASSQIRDPSGNEQF
TRBJ2-7,NA,12,TRBV7-9,NA,ASSFGRPPDEQY
TRBJ2-5,NA,13,TRBV18,NA,ASSLERAARRTQY
TRBJ2-7,NA,13,TRBV4-1,NA,ASSQDVYGGYEQY
TRBJ2-3,TRBD2,13,TRBV7-9,few,ASRLTSGDVDTQY
TRBJ2-7,NA,14,TRBV28,few,ASSPRGGGSDYEQY
TRBJ1-4,NA,13,TRBV4-1,NA,ASSKEGRDNEKLF
TRBJ2-5,NA,11,TRBV11-2,many,ASSLGYGETQY
TRBJ1-1,TRBD1,16,TRBV4-3,few,ASGHAIAGTGMNTEAF
TRBJ2-3,NA,14,TRBV18,few,ASSPPVWDIADTQY
TRBJ2-2,TRBD1,12,TRBV29-1,many,SVVGQANTGELF
TRBJ1-5,NA,12,TRBV20-1,few,SARSEIADQPQH